The clone carrying this T cell receptor (beta chain) was observed a few times. Its target is unknown. The sample originates from a study of blood T cells in healthy people across ages. The study, taken as a whole, reports: Naive T cell percentage by flow cytometry tracked strongly with beta diversity.

The use of a sample-barcoded 5' primer and a J-beta primer mix characterized a second PCR of roughly 7 to 12 cycles. TCRdb processed the 5' RACE reads anew with MiXCR; each CDR3 protein has one entry. The sample holds about 670,000 distinct CDR3 sequences, around 41% seen once. Trimming at V came to 6 bases and at J to 6 bases, leaving 10 bases not matched to a gene. This CDR3 comprises 15 residues. This chain uses TRBV12-3 or TRBV12-4 with TRBJ2-1, with 8 positions matching TRBD2. Sequencing was done on a sample of blood. The receptor's source is a man older than 75 in good health. The CDR3 reads CASSPGLSGTNEQFF. The CDR3, as DNA: TGTGCCAGCAGCCCCGGTCTTAGCGGGACCAATGAGCAGTTCTTC.